The TCR beta chain described here comes from a study of T cell responses to AZD1222 COVID-19 vaccine. Trimming stripped 7 bases from V and 7 bases from J, with 11 bases between. The CDR3 runs 12 residues. CDR1 and CDR2 (germline): SQVTM, ANQGSEA. TCRdb's table, derived via immunoSEQ multiplex PCR, lists solely in-frame clones and lacks some. The sample yields about 100,000 clones, just over 90% seen once. Study-level findings and limits: Reportedly, close to half of spike-specific TCRs are directed against unmutated variant regions.

Points on this clone: The antigen remains unidentified.

Material: peripheral blood, obtained 28 days after the second AZD1222 dose. This TCR came from an adult who received the AZD1222 COVID-19 vaccine. V and J are TRBV29-1 and TRBJ1-6, with D possibly TRBD1 on 6 matching bases. CDR3 residues: CSARDTNSPLHF. CDR3 nucleotides: TGCAGCGCGAGGGACACCAATTCACCCCTCCACTTT.